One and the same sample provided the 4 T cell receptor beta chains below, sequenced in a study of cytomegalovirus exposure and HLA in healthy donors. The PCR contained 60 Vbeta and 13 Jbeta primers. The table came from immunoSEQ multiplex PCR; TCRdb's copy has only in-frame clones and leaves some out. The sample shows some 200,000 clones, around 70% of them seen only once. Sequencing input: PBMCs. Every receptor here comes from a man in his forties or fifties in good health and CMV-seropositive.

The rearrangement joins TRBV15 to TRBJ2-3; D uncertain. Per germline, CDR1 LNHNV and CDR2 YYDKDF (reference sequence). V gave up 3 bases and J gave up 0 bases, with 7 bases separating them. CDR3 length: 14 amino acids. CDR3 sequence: CATSSSFSTDTQYF. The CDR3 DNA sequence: TGTGCCACCAGCAGTAGTTTCAGCACAGATACGCAGTATTTT.

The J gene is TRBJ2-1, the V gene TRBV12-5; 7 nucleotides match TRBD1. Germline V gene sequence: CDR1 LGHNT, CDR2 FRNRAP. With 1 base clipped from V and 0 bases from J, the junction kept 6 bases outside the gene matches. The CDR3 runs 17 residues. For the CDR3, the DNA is TGTGCTAGTGGTTTGGGGGGACAGACCTTCTCCTACAATGAGCAGTTCTTC. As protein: CASGLGGQTFSYNEQFF.

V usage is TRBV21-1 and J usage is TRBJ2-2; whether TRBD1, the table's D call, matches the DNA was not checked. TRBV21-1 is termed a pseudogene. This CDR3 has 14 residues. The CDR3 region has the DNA TGTGCCAGCATAGACAGGGGAGGGACCGGGGAGCTGTTTTTT. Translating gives CASIDRGGTGELFF.

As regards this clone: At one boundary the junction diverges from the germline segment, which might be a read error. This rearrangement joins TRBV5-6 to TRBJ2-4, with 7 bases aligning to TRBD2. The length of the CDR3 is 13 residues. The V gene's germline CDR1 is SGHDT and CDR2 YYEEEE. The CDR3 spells CASSLRAGLTMDF. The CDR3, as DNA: TGTGCCAGCAGCTTAAGGGCGGGACTAACGATGGACTTC. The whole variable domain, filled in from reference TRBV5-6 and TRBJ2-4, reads DAGVTQSPTHLIKTRGQQVTLRCSPKSGHDTVSWYQQALGQGPQFIFQYYEEEERQRGNFPDRFSGHQFPNYSSELNVNALLLGDSALYLCASSLRAGLTMDFGAGTRLSVL.